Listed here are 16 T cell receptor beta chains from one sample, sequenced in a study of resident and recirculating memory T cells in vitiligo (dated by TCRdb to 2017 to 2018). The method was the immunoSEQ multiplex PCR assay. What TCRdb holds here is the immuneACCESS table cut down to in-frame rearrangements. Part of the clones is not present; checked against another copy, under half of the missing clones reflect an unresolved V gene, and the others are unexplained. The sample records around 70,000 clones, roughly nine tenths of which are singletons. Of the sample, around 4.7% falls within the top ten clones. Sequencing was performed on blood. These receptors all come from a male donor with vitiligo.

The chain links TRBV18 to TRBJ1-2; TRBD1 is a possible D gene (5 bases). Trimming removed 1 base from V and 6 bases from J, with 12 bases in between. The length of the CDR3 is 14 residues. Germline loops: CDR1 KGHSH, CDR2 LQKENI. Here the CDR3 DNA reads TGTGCCAGCTCACCACTGCGGGACCTCCATGGCTACACCTTC. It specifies CASSPLRDLHGYTF.

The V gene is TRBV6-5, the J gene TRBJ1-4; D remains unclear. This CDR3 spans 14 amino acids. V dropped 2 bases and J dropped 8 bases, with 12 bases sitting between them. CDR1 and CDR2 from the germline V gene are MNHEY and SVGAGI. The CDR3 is CASSYRAGAEKLFF. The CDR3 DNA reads TGTGCCAGCAGTTACAGGGCGGGAGCCGAAAAACTGTTTTTT.

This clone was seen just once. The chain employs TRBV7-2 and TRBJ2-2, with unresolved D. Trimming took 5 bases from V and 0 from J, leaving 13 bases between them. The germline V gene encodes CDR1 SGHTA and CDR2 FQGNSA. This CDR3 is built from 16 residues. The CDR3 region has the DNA TGTGCCAGCAGCCCCCCCGGAGTGACGAACACCGGGGAGCTGTTTTTT. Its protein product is CASSPPGVTNTGELFF.

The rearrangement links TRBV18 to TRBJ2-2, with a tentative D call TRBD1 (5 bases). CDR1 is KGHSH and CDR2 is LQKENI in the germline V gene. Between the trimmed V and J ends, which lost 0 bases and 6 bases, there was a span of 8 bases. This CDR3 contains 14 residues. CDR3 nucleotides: TGTGCCAGCTCACCACCAGGGGATGCCGGGGAGCTGTTTTTT. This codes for CASSPPGDAGELFF.

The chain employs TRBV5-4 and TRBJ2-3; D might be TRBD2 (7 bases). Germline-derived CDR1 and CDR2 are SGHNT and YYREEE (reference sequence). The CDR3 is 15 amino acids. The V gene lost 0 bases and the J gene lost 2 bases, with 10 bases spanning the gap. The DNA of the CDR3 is TGTGCCAGCAGCTTGGGGGGGGGCCCCACAGATACGCAGTATTTT. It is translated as CASSLGGGPTDTQYF.

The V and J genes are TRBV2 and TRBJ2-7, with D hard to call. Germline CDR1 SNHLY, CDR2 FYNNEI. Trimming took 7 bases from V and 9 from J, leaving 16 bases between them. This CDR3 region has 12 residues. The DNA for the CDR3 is TGTGCCAGCACTGCAGACTCCTCCGGGCAGTACTTC. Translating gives CASTADSSGQYF.

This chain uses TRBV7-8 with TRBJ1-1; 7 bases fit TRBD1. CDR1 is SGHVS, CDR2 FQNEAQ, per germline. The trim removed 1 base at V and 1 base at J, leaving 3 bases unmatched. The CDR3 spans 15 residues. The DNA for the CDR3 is TGTGCCAGCAGCTTAGTTGCAGGGGGGAACACTGAAGCTTTCTTT. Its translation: CASSLVAGGNTEAFF.

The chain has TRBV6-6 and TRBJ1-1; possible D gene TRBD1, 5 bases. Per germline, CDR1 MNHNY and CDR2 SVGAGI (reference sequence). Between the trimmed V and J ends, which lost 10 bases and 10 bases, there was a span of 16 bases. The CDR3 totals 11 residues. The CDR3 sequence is CATVGGGGAFF. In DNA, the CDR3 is TGTGCCACCGTCGGGGGTGGAGGAGCTTTCTTT.

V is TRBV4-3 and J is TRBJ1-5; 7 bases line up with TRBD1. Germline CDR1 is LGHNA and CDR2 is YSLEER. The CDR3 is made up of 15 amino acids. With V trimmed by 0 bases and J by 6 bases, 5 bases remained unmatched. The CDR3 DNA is TGCGCCAGCAGCCAAGAAAGGGGGCTGGGTCAGCCCCAGCATTTT. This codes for CASSQERGLGQPQHF.

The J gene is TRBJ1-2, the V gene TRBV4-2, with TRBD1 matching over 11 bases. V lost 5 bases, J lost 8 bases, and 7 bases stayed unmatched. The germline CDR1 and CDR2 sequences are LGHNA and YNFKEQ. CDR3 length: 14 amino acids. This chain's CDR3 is CASSGDRGSGGYTF. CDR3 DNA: TGTGCCAGCAGCGGGGACAGGGGGAGTGGGGGCTACACCTTC.

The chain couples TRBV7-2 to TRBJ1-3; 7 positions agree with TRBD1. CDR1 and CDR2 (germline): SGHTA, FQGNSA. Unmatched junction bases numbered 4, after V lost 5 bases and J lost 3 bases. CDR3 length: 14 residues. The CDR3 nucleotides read TGTGCCAGCAGCCGCGACAGGGATGGAAACACCATATATTTT. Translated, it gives CASSRDRDGNTIYF.

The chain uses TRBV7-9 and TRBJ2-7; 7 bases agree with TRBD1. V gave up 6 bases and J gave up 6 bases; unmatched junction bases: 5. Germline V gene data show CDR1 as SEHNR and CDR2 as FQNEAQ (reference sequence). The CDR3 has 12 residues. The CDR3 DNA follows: TGTGCCAGCAGTCCAACAGGGGCCGAGCAGTACTTC. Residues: CASSPTGAEQYF.

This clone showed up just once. The CDR3 is CAWREADSNEKLFF. The CDR3 nucleotides read TGTGCCTGGAGGGAGGCAGATTCTAATGAAAAACTGTTTTTT. The V and J genes are TRBV30 and TRBJ1-4; no definite D call. Trimming shortened V by 3 bases and J by 3 bases, and 11 bases separated the two germline ends. In germline, CDR1 is GTSNPN, CDR2 SVGIG (reference sequence). This CDR3 spans 14 amino acids.

In DNA, the CDR3 is TGTGCCAGCAGCACTAGCGGGGGATCCTACGAGCAGTACTTC. This gives the protein CASSTSGGSYEQYF. The chain is built from TRBV11-3 and TRBJ2-7; 11 nucleotides agree with TRBD2. The CDR3 extends over 14 amino acids. CDR1 SGHNT and CDR2 YENEEA come from the germline V gene. The ends lost 5 bases at V and 1 base at J; junction bases unmatched: 1.

The CDR3 bases are TGTGCCATCGCCAGCGATTCAGATACGCAGTATTTT. Encoded protein: CAIASDSDTQYF. The V and J genes are TRBV10-3 and TRBJ2-3; D remains ambiguous. This CDR3 has 12 amino acids. Per germline, CDR1 ENHRY and CDR2 SYGVKD. The V gene lost 8 bases and the J gene lost 4 bases, with 10 bases spanning the gap.

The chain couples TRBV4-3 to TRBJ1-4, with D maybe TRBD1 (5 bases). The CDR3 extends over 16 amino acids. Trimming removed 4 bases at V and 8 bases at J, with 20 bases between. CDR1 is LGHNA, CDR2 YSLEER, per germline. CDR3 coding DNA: TGCGCCAGCAGCCCTCGTGACGGCCAGGGAGGCGAAAAACTGTTTTTT. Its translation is CASSPRDGQGGEKLFF.